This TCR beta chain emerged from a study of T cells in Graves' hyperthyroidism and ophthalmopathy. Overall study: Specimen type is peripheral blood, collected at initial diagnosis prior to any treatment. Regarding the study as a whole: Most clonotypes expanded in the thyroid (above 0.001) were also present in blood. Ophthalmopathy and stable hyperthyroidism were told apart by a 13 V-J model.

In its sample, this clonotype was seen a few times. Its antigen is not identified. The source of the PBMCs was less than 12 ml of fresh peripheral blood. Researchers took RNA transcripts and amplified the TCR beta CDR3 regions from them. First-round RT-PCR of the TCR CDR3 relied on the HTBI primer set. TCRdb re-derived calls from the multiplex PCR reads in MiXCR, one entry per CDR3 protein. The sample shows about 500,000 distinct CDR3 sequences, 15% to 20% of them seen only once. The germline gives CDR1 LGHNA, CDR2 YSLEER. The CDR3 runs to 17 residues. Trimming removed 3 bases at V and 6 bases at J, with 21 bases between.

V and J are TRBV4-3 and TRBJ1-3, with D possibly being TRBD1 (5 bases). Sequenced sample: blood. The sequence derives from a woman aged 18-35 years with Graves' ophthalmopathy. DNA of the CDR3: TGCGCCAGCAGCCAGGGGGTATCATTCGGAGTAGAAAACACCATATATTTT. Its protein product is CASSQGVSFGVENTIYF.